This TCR beta chain was recorded in a study of blood T cells in healthy people across ages. Trimming shortened V by 5 bases and J by 3 bases, and 14 bases separated the two germline ends. CDR3 length equals 14 residues. Germline CDR1 SGHNT, CDR2 YENEEA. A second PCR, run for roughly 7 to 11 cycles, used a sample-barcoded 5' primer plus a J-beta primer mix. A 12-random-nucleotide template-switch adaptor tagged each cDNA molecule. Each sample provided no less than 2.5 million CDR3-containing paired-end reads. TCRdb used MiXCR to reprocess the 5' RACE reads, holding one entry per CDR3 protein. The data hold more than 700,000 distinct CDR3 sequences, with less than 60% observed a single time. Healthy Russian Caucasian donors spanned ages roughly 6 to 90 years. Roughly 10 milliliters was the volume of peripheral blood drawn from each donor.

This TCR came from an elderly man in good health. Sequenced sample: blood. V usage is TRBV11-3 and J usage is TRBJ2-7; D not resolved. CDR3 loop: CASSPMASGYEQYF. The CDR3 nucleotides are TGTGCCAGCAGCCCGATGGCCTCGGGCTACGAGCAGTACTTC.